This TCR beta chain was retrieved from a study of blood T cell repertoires in COVID-19. Study-level information: Acute-phase and convalescent COVID-19 samples originated in the United States, Italy and Spain. Sources were T cells, B-cell-depleted T cells, or PBMCs; the material itself was cDNA or gDNA.

The V and J ends lost 4 bases and 5 bases respectively, with 9 bases between them. The CDR3 has 12 residues. Looked up from germline, CDR1 is ENHRY and CDR2 is SYGVKD. Methods used by the authors: Reference gene primer amplification in the assay estimated nucleated cell counts. Some clones are missing from TCRdb's copy, which holds only in-frame ones; the method was immunoSEQ multiplex PCR. V and J calls and clone size follow that table, whereas D and trimming were derived from the DNA. The table lists roughly 250,000 clones, more than 60% of them singletons. Specimen: peripheral blood. The TCR was taken from a woman aged 40 to 50 with active or convalescent COVID-19. J is TRBJ2-7 and V is TRBV10-3; possibly TRBD2 for D (6 bases). The CDR3 DNA reads TGTGCCATCAGTGCTTGGGGGGACGAGCAGTACTTC. Translating it yields CAISAWGDEQYF.